The 10 T cell receptor beta chains below come from one sample, sequenced in a study of shared clonotypes between healthy human individuals. Libraries were prepared by immunoSEQ multiplex PCR; TCRdb keeps only in-frame clonotypes and omits some of them. Of some 2,000,000 clones listed, approximately 95% are singletons. The specimen sequenced was naive CD4+ T cells sorted from blood. This sample's subset: CD45RA+ positively selected. Receptors were obtained from a man aged 18 to 30 in good health.

The rearrangement uses TRBV25-1 and TRBJ1-3, with 7 bases aligning to TRBD1. The CDR3 has 16 amino acids. The germline gives CDR1 MGHDK, CDR2 SYGVNS. Trimming cost V 2 bases and J 4 bases; bases outside gene matches: 8. The CDR3 region is CASSERGDSSGNTIYF. CDR3 nucleotide sequence: TGTGCCAGCAGTGAACGGGGGGACAGTTCCGGAAACACCATATATTTT. Together with reference TRBV25-1 and TRBJ1-3, the CDR3 gives the full variable domain: EADIYQTPRYLVIGTGKKITLECSQTMGHDKMYWYQQDPGMELHLIHYSYGVNSTEKGDLSSESTVSRIRTEHFPLTLESARPSHTSQYLCASSERGDSSGNTIYFGEGSWLTVV.

The table lists this clone with a count of one. J is TRBJ2-7 and V is TRBV6-5; the D is unclear. The V and J ends lost 0 bases and 2 bases respectively, with 14 bases between them. This CDR3 region has 16 residues. Germline V gives CDR1 MNHEY, CDR2 SVGAGI. CDR3 region: CASSYSPPGSPYEQYF. CDR3 coding DNA: TGTGCCAGCAGTTACTCCCCCCCAGGTTCGCCCTACGAGCAGTACTTC.

The chain has TRBV6-6 and TRBJ1-3; TRBD1 is a possible D gene (5 bases). The germline V gene encodes CDR1 MNHNY and CDR2 SVGAGI (reference sequence). The CDR3 totals 14 residues. The V end was cut by 5 bases, the J end by 0 bases, with 8 bases between. Written as DNA, the CDR3 is TGTGCCAGCAGTACCCAGGGCTCTGGAAACACCATATATTTT. The encoded protein is CASSTQGSGNTIYF.

This chain links TRBV18 with TRBJ2-7, with D perhaps TRBD2 (6 bases). V lost 2 bases to trimming and J lost 2 bases, with 7 bases between them. This CDR3 region has 13 residues. Germline CDR1 is KGHSH and CDR2 is LQKENI. The CDR3 reads CASSPREAYEQYF. The DNA for the CDR3 is TGTGCCAGCTCACCAAGGGAGGCCTACGAGCAGTACTTC.

The V and J genes are TRBV2 and TRBJ2-1; maybe TRBD1 (6 bases). V was pared by 0 bases and J by 6 bases, with 9 bases between. Germline lookup yields CDR1 SNHLY and CDR2 FYNNEI. CDR3 length: 14 amino acids. The CDR3 spells CASSEADSVNEQFF. CDR3 DNA sequence: TGTGCCAGCAGTGAAGCGGACAGCGTCAATGAGCAGTTCTTC.

The CDR3 coding sequence is TGTGCCATCAGCCCGGACCCCGCGGTTGAAAAACTGTTTTTT. This encodes CAISPDPAVEKLFF. J is TRBJ1-4 and V is TRBV10-3; D uncertain. Germline CDR1 reads ENHRY; CDR2 reads SYGVKD. The CDR3 spans 14 residues. V lost 6 bases and J 7 bases, leaving 15 bases between the germline ends.

V and J are TRBV6-5 and TRBJ2-3; tentative D call: TRBD2 (6 bases). The germline gives CDR1 MNHEY, CDR2 SVGAGI. CDR3 length: 16 residues. Deletions cut 2 bases from V and 1 base from J, with 13 bases between. CDR3 amino acids: CASSYRGGTRTDTQYF. The CDR3 coding sequence is TGTGCCAGCAGTTACAGGGGCGGGACGCGCACAGATACGCAGTATTTT.

The chain has TRBV6-5 and TRBJ2-7, with D possibly being TRBD1 (7 bases). The CDR3 has 15 amino acids. The V gene lost 10 bases and the J gene lost 4 bases, with 23 bases spanning the gap. Germline V gene data show CDR1 as MNHEY and CDR2 as SVGAGI. Here the CDR3 DNA reads TGTGCCACCCAGCGCACGGGGCAGGGGGGATACGAGCAGTACTTC. Amino acid sequence: CATQRTGQGGYEQYF.

J is TRBJ1-5 and V is TRBV6-1, with unresolved D. Germline V gene lookup returns CDR1 MNHNS and CDR2 SASEGT. V lost 0 bases, J lost 4 bases, and 7 bases lay in between. The CDR3 sequence is 14 residues long. CDR3 nucleotide sequence: TGTGCCAGCAGTGAAGCGCATTTGAATCAGCCCCAGCATTTT. This translates into CASSEAHLNQPQHF.

The gene calls are TRBV11-2 and TRBJ2-3; D gene unclear. This CDR3 comprises 13 residues. Trimming shortened V by 5 bases and J by 2 bases, and 8 bases separated the two germline ends. Looked up from germline, CDR1 is SGHAT and CDR2 is FQNNGV. For the CDR3, the DNA is TGTGCCAGCAGCATCCCCCCCACAGATACGCAGTATTTT. This gives the protein CASSIPPTDTQYF.